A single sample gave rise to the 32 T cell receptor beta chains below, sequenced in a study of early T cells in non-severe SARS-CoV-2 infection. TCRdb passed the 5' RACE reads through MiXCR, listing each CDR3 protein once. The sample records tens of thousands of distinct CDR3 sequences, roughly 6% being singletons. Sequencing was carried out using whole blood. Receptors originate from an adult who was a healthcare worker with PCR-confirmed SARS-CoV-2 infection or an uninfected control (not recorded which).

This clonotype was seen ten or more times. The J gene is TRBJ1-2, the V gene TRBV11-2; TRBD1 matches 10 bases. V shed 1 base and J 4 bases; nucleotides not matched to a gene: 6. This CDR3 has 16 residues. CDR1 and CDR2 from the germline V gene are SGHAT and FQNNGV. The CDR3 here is CASSLAGQGSTYGYTF. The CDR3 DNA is TGTGCCAGCAGCTTAGCGGGACAGGGGAGTACCTATGGCTACACCTTC.

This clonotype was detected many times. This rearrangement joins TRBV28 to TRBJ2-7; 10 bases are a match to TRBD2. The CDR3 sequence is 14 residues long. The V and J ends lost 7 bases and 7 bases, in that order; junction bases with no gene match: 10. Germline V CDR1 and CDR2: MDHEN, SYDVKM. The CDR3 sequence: CASTLSGRPGEQYF. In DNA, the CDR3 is TGTGCCAGCACCCTTAGCGGGAGGCCGGGGGAGCAGTACTTC.

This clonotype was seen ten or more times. The CDR3 spells CASSRTSGRGNTQYF. The DNA for the CDR3 is TGTGCCAGCAGTCGGACTAGCGGGAGGGGAAATACGCAGTATTTT. The V gene is TRBV12-3 or TRBV12-4, the J gene TRBJ2-3; 15 nucleotides align to TRBD2. J lost 7 bases, V lost 5 bases, and 4 bases had no gene match. The CDR3 is 15 residues long.

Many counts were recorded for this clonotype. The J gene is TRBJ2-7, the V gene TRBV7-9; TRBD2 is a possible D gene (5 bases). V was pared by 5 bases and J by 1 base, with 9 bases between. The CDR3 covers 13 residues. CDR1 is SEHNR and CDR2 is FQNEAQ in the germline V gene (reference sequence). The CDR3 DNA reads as TGTGCCAGCAGCAGTAGCGATTCCTACGAGCAGTACTTC. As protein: CASSSSDSYEQYF. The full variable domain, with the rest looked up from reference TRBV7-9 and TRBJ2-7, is DTGVSQNPRHKITKRGQNVTFRCDPISEHNRLYWYRQTLGQGPEFLTYFQNEAQLEKSRLLSDRFSAERPKGSFSTLEIQRTEQGDSAMYLCASSSSDSYEQYFGPGTRLTVT.

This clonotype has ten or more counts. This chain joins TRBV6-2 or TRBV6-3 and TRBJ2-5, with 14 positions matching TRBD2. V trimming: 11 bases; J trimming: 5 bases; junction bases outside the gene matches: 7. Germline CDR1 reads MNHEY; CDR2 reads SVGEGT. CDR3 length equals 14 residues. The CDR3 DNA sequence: TGTGCCGCCCCCGGGACTAGCGGGAGTGAGACCCAGTACTTC. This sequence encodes CAAPGTSGSETQYF.

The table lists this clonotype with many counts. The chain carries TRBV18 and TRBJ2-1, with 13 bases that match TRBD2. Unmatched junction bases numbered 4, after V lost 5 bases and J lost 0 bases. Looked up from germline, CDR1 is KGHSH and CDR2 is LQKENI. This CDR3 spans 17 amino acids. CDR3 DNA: TGTGCCAGCTCAGAAAGGACTAGCGGGAGCTCCTACAATGAGCAGTTCTTC. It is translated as CASSERTSGSSYNEQFF.

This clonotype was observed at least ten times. CDR3 sequence reads: CASSPGQGDEQYV. The DNA of the CDR3 is TGTGCCAGCAGCCCTGGACAGGGGGACGAGCAGTACGTC. The chain recombines TRBV7-2 with TRBJ2-7; 10 bases map to TRBD1. The CDR3 has 13 amino acids. Trimming removed 5 bases from V and 5 bases from J; junction bases left unmatched: 3. Germline V gene sequence: CDR1 SGHTA, CDR2 FQGNSA.

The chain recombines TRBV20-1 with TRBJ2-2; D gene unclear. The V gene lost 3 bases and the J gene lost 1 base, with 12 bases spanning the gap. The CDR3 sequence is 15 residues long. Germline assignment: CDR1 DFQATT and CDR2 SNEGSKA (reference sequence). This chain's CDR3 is CSARERALNTGELFF. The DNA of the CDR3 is TGCAGTGCTAGGGAGCGCGCTCTGAACACCGGGGAGCTGTTTTTT.

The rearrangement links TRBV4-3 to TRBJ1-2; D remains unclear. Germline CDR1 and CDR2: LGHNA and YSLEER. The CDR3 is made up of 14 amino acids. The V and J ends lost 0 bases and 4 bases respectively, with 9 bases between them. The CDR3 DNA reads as TGCGCCAGCAGCCAAGATAGGGCAGCCTATGGCTACACCTTC. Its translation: CASSQDRAAYGYTF.

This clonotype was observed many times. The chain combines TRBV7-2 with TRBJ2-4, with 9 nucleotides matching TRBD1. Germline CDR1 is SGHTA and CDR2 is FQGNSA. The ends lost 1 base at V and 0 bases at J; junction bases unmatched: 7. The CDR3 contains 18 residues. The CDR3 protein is CASSLETGGILAKNIQYF. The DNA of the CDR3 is TGTGCCAGCAGCTTAGAGACAGGGGGGATCCTAGCCAAAAACATTCAGTACTTC. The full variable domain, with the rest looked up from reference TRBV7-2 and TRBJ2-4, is GAGVSQSPSNKVTEKGKDVELRCDPISGHTALYWYRQSLGQGLEFLIYFQGNSAPDKSGLPSDRFSAERTGGSVSTLTIQRTQQEDSAVYLCASSLETGGILAKNIQYFGAGTRLSVL.

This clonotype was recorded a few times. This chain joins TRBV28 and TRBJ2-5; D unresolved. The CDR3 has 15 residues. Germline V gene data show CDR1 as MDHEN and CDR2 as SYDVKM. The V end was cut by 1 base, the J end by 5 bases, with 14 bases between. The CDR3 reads CASSLSRKEKETQYF. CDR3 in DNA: TGTGCCAGCAGTTTATCCAGGAAGGAGAAGGAGACCCAGTACTTC.

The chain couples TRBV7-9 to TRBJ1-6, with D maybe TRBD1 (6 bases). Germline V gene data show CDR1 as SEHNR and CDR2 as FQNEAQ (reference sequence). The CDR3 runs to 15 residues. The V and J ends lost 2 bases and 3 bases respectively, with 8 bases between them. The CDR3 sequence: CASSLTGNYNSPLHF. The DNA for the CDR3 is TGTGCCAGCAGCTTAACAGGGAACTATAATTCACCCCTCCACTTT. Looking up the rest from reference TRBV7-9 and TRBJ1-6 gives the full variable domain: DTGVSQNPRHKITKRGQNVTFRCDPISEHNRLYWYRQTLGQGPEFLTYFQNEAQLEKSRLLSDRFSAERPKGSFSTLEIQRTEQGDSAMYLCASSLTGNYNSPLHFGNGTRLTVT.

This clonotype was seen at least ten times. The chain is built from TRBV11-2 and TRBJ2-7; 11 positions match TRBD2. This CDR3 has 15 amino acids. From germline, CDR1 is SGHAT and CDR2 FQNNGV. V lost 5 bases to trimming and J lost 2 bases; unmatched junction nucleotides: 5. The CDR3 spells CASSPGLAVTYEQYV. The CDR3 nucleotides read TGTGCCAGCAGCCCGGGACTAGCGGTTACCTACGAGCAGTACGTC.

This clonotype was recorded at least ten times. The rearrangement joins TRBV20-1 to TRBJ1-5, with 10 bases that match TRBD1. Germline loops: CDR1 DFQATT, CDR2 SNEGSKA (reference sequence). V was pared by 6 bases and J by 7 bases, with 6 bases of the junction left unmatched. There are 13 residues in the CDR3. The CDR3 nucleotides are TGCAGTGCGAGACAGGGGGCAACGCAGCCCCAGCATTTT. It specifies CSARQGATQPQHF.

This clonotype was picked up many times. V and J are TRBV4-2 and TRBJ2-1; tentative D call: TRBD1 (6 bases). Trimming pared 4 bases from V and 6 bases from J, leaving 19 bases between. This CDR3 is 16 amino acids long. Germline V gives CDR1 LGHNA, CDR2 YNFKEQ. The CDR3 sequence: CASSPLGALSINEQFF. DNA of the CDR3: TGTGCCAGCAGCCCCCTGGGGGCGCTTTCGATCAATGAGCAGTTCTTC.

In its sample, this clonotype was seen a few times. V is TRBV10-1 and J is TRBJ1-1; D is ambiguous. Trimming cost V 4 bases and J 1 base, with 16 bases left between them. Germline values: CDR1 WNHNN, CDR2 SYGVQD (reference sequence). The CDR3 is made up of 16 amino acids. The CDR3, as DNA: TGCGCCAGCAGTGGAGGGAGGGCGGATGGGAACACTGAAGCTTTCTTT. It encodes CASSGGRADGNTEAFF.

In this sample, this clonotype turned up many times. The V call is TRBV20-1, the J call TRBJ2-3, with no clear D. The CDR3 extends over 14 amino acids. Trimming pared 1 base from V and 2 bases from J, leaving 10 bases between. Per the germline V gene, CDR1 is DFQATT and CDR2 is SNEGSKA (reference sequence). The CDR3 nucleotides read TGCAGTGCTAGAGGCCCGGCTTTCACAGATACGCAGTATTTT. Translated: CSARGPAFTDTQYF.

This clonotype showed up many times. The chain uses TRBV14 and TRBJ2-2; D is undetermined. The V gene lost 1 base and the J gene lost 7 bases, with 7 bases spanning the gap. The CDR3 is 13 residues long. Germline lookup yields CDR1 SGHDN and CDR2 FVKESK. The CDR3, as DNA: TGTGCCAGCAGCCAAGTTCGAGACGGGGAGCTGTTTTTT. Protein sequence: CASSQVRDGELFF.

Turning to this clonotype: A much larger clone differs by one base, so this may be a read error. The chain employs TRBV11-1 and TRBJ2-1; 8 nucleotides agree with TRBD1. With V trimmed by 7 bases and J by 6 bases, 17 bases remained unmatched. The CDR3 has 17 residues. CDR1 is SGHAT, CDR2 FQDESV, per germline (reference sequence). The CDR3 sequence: CASNSRTGTGPSNEQFF. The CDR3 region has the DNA TGTGCCAGCAACTCACGAACCGGGACAGGCCCCTCCAATGAGCAGTTCTTC.

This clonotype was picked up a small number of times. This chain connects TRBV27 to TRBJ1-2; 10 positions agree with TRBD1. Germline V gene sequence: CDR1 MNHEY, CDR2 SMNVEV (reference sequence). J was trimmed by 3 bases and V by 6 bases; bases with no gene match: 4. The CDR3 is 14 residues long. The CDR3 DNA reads TGTGCCAGCAGGAGGACAGGGGGAGACTATGGCTACACCTTC. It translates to CASRRTGGDYGYTF.

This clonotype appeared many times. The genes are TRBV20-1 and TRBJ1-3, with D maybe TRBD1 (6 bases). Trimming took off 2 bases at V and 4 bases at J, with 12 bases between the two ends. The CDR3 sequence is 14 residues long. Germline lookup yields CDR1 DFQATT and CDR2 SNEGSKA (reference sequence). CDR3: CSARRGARGNTIYF. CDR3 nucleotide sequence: TGCAGTGCTAGAAGGGGGGCGCGGGGAAACACCATATATTTT.

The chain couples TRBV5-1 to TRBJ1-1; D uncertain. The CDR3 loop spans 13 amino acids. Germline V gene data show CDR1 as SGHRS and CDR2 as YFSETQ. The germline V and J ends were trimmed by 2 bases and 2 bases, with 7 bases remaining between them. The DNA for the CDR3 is TGCGCCAGCAGCTTCAACAGAAACACTGAAGCTTTCTTT. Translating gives CASSFNRNTEAFF. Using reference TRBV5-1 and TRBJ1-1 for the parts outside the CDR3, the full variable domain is KAGVTQTPRYLIKTRGQQVTLSCSPISGHRSVSWYQQTPGQGLQFLFEYFSETQRNKGNFPGRFSGRQFSNSRSEMNVSTLELGDSALYLCASSFNRNTEAFFGQGTRLTVV.

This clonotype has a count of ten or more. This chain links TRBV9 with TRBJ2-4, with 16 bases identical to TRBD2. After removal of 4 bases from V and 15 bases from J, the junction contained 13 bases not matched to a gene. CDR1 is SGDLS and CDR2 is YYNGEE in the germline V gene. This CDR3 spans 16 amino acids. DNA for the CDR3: TGTGCCAGCAGCCCCCACCGGGGACTAGCGGGAGGGTGGTGGTACTTC. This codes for CASSPHRGLAGGWWYF.

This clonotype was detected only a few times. The CDR3 region is CASRSASPNTEAFF. CDR3 DNA: TGTGCCAGCAGGTCGGCATCACCGAACACTGAAGCTTTCTTT. V gene TRBV27 combines with J gene TRBJ1-1; no clear D gene. This CDR3 has 14 residues. Germline loops: CDR1 MNHEY, CDR2 SMNVEV (reference sequence). Trimming removed 6 bases at V and 1 base at J, with 12 bases between.

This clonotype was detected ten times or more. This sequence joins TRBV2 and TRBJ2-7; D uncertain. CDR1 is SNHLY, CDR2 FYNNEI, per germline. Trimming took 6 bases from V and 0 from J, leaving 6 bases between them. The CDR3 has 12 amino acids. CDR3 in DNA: TGTGCCAGCAGGCGCGACTCCTACGAGCAGTACTTC. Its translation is CASRRDSYEQYF.

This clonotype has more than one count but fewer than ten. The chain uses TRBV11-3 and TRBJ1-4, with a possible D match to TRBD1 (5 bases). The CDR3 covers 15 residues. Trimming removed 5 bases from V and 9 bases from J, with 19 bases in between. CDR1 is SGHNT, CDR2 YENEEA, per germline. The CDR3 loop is CASSPQGPLMKKLFF. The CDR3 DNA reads TGTGCCAGCAGCCCCCAGGGACCGCTAATGAAAAAACTGTTTTTT. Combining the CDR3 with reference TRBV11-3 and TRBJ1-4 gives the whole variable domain EAGVVQSPRYKIIEKKQPVAFWCNPISGHNTLYWYLQNLGQGPELLIRYENEEAVDDSQLPKDRFSAERLKGVDSTLKIQPAELGDSAVYLCASSPQGPLMKKLFFGSGTQLSVL.

The CDR3 loop is CASRSPNTLTGELFF. DNA for the CDR3: TGTGCCAGCAGGAGCCCCAACACACTCACCGGGGAGCTGTTTTTT. This rearrangement joins TRBV2 to TRBJ2-2; D uncertain. The V gene lost 6 bases and the J gene lost 4 bases, with 15 bases spanning the gap. Per germline, CDR1 SNHLY and CDR2 FYNNEI. There are 15 residues in the CDR3.

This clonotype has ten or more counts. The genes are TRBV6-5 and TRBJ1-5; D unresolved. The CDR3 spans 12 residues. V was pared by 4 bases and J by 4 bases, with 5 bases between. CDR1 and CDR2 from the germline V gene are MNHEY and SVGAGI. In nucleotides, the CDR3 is TGTGCCAGCAGTTTCCCGAATCAGCCCCAGCATTTT. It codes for CASSFPNQPQHF.

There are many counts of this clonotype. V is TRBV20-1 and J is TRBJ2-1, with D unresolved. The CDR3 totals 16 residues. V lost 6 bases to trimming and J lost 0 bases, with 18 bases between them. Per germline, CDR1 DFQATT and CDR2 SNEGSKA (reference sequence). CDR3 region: CSATSPDSSSYNEQFF. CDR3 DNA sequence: TGCAGTGCCACTTCCCCCGACTCGAGCTCCTACAATGAGCAGTTCTTC.

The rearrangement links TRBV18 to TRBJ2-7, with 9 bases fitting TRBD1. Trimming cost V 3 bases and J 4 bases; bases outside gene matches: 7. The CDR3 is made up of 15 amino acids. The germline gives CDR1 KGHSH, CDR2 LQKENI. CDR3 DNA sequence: TGTGCCAGCTCACCCCCCGGGACAGGGTCGTACGAGCAGTACTTC. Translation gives CASSPPGTGSYEQYF.

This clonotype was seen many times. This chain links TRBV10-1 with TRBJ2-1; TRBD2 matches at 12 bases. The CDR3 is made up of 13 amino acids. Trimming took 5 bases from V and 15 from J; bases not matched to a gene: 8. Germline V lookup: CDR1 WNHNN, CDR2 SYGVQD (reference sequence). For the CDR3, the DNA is TGCGCCAGCAGTTCCACCCTAGCGGGAGGGCTGTTCTTC. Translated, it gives CASSSTLAGGLFF.

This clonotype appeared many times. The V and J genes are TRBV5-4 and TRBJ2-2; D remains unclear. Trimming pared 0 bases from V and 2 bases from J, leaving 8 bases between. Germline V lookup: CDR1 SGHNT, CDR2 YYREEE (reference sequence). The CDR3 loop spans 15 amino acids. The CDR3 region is CASSLGQLNTGELFF. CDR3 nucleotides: TGTGCCAGCAGCTTGGGGCAACTTAACACCGGGGAGCTGTTTTTT. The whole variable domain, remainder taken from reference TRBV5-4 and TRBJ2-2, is ETGVTQSPTHLIKTRGQQVTLRCSSQSGHNTVSWYQQALGQGPQFIFQYYREEENGRGNFPPRFSGLQFPNYSSELNVNALELDDSALYLCASSLGQLNTGELFFGEGSRLTVL.